A selection of T cell receptor beta chains follows, all from one sample in a study of blood T cell repertoires in COVID-19. Only in-frame clones appear in the TCRdb table, and some are missing; sequencing was by immunoSEQ multiplex PCR. In the table there are under 200,000 clones, approximately 90% of which are singletons. Source material: peripheral blood. These receptors were taken from a woman older than 75 in a cohort sampled during active or convalescent COVID-19. Each CDR3 is given with its conserved first and last residue. A D gene is named only where the DNA matches it firmly. A clone size is listed for some rows: how often the clone was seen (once, few, many), or a class if it is expanded.

J,V,size,D,CDR3,DNA
TRBJ1-2,TRBV6-5,.,TRBD1,CASSRQGYGYTF,TGTGCCAGCAGCCGACAGGGCTATGGCTACACCTTC
TRBJ1-2,TRBV4-1,.,.,CASSQGPAGIFNYGYTF,TGCGCCAGCAGCCAAGGTCCGGCGGGGATTTTTAACTATGGCTACACCTTC
TRBJ1-1,TRBV19,.,TRBD1,CASRRGRPGGMNTEAFF,TGTGCCAGTAGGCGGGGTCGCCCAGGGGGAATGAACACTGAAGCTTTCTTT
TRBJ2-4,TRBV9,.,TRBD2,CASSVGLGVNIQYF,TGTGCCAGCAGCGTGGGACTAGGGGTAAACATTCAGTACTTC
TRBJ2-1,TRBV5-1,.,.,CASSYSSSYNEQFF,TGCGCCAGCAGCTACTCCTCCTCCTACAATGAGCAGTTCTTC
TRBJ1-5,TRBV30,few,.,CAWSVLGGRNQPQHF,TGTGCCTGGAGTGTACTAGGCGGACGCAATCAGCCCCAGCATTTT
TRBJ2-1,TRBV7-6,.,TRBD2,CASSLAPAGGYNEQFF,TGTGCCAGCAGCTTAGCGCCAGCGGGGGGGTACAATGAGCAGTTCTTC
TRBJ1-5,TRBV6-4,once,TRBD1,CASSSGGGQPQHF,TGTGCCAGCAGTTCAGGGGGCGGTCAGCCCCAGCATTTT
TRBJ1-1,TRBV27,once,.,CASSPTLDWDTEAFF,TGTGCCAGCAGTCCCACCCTGGACTGGGACACTGAAGCTTTCTTT
TRBJ2-4,TRBV19,.,TRBD1,CASSTLLLGTGGGDIQYF,TGTGCCAGTAGTACCCTCCTACTCGGGACAGGGGGGGGTGACATTCAGTACTTC
TRBJ1-1,TRBV7-9,.,TRBD1,CASSLRGHLNTEAFF,TGTGCCAGCAGCTTGAGGGGGCACCTGAACACTGAAGCTTTCTTT
TRBJ1-5,TRBV28,.,TRBD1,CATDRDSNQPQHF,TGTGCCACCGACAGGGATAGCAATCAGCCCCAGCATTTT
TRBJ2-1,TRBV13,.,.,CASSLFRGFHEQFF,TGTGCCAGCAGCTTATTTCGGGGTTTTCATGAGCAGTTCTTC
TRBJ1-2,TRBV7-8,.,.,CASSLWRQNYGYTF,TGTGCCAGCAGCTTATGGCGGCAGAACTATGGCTACACCTTC
TRBJ1-5,TRBV15,.,.,CATSSALVAGEVNSNQPQHF,TGTGCCACCAGCAGCGCTCTTGTGGCAGGGGAAGTTAATAGCAATCAGCCCCAGCATTTT
TRBJ2-3,TRBV5-1,.,.,CASSSQAGGDTQYF,TGCGCCAGCAGCTCTCAAGCGGGTGGCGATACGCAGTATTTT
TRBJ1-5,TRBV4-2,once,.,CASSQDATGHPYQPQHF,TGTGCCAGCAGCCAAGACGCGACGGGACACCCCTATCAGCCCCAGCATTTT
TRBJ2-5,TRBV3-1/TRBV3-2,.,.,CASRRLEETQYF,TGTGCCAGCAGGCGACTGGAAGAGACCCAGTACTTC
TRBJ1-6,TRBV23-1,.,TRBD1,CARTQGARSSPLHF,TGCGCCAGGACACAGGGGGCGCGGAGTTCACCCCTCCACTTT
TRBJ1-6,TRBV4-3,.,.,CASSLSRQPNSPLHF,TGCGCCAGCAGCCTCTCACGACAGCCTAATTCACCCCTCCACTTT
TRBJ1-5,TRBV5-5,.,.,CASSLIDRNQPQHF,TGTGCCAGCAGCTTGATCGACAGGAATCAGCCCCAGCATTTT
TRBJ2-1,TRBV2,.,TRBD2,CASSERGLAGYNEQFF,TGTGCCAGCAGTGAAAGGGGACTAGCGGGTTACAATGAGCAGTTCTTC